What follows are 21 T cell receptor beta chains derived from one specimen sequenced in a study of OX40 agonist ivuxolimab in advanced cancers. Method: immunoSEQ multiplex PCR; TCRdb's copy keeps in-frame clones and lacks some. Among roughly 81,000 clones listed, about 88% were seen once. The sample here was CD4+ or CD8+ T cells sorted from blood, taken in a trial of the OX40 agonist ivuxolimab. Receptor source: an adult with an advanced solid tumor such as melanoma, head and neck, liver or kidney cancer.

The rearrangement links TRBV10-3 to TRBJ1-1; 11 bases line up with TRBD1. With V trimmed by 3 bases and J by 1 base, 4 bases remained unmatched. CDR1 is ENHRY and CDR2 is SYGVKD in the germline V gene. This CDR3 has 16 amino acids. The DNA of the CDR3 is TGTGCCATCAGTGAAGGACAGGGGGCTGGGAACACTGAAGCTTTCTTT. It codes for CAISEGQGAGNTEAFF.

This clone appeared a single time. The chain joins TRBV5-4 to TRBJ2-3; D is unresolved. With 4 bases removed from V and 0 bases from J, the gap between germline ends came to 15 bases. CDR1 is SGHNT and CDR2 is YYREEE in the germline V gene (reference sequence). This CDR3 contains 16 residues. The CDR3: CASSPRVSESTDTQYF. CDR3 nucleotides: TGTGCCAGCAGCCCCCGGGTCAGCGAGAGCACAGATACGCAGTATTTT.

The chain joins TRBV5-1 to TRBJ2-5, with unresolved D. The CDR3 contains 15 residues. Germline V gene sequence: CDR1 SGHRS, CDR2 YFSETQ. V was clipped by 0 bases and J by 1 base, with 10 bases between them. CDR3 in DNA: TGCGCCAGCAGCTTGGATGGACGGGTCCAAGAGACCCAGTACTTC. It is translated as CASSLDGRVQETQYF.

The chain uses TRBV4-1 and TRBJ2-7; 8 nucleotides match TRBD1. This CDR3 has 15 amino acids. With V trimmed by 1 base and J by 3 bases, 5 bases remained unmatched. CDR1 and CDR2 from the germline V gene are MGHRA and YSYEKL. CDR3 loop: CASSQGQGQYYEQYF. In nucleotides, the CDR3 is TGCGCCAGCAGCCAAGGACAGGGGCAGTACTACGAGCAGTACTTC.

The chain employs TRBV6-5 and TRBJ1-1; 10 nucleotides agree with TRBD1. Germline-derived CDR1 and CDR2 are MNHEY and SVGAGI. V lost 7 bases and J lost 5; bases outside the gene matches: 4. The CDR3 runs 13 residues. CDR3 in DNA: TGTGCCAGCACCGGACAGGGGGGAACTGAAGCTTTCTTT. The encoded protein is CASTGQGGTEAFF.

In the case of this clone: The junction and the germline gene differ at one end; a read error may be behind it. J is TRBJ1-3 and V is TRBV10-2; D remains unclear. CDR1 is WSHSY and CDR2 is SAAADI in the germline V gene. This CDR3 region has 15 residues. CDR3: CASTEAADSGNTIYF. CDR3 sequence (DNA): TGCGCCAGCACTGAGGCCGCCGACTCTGGAAACACCATATATTTT.

The V call is TRBV9, the J call TRBJ2-1, with D possibly TRBD2 on 5 matching bases. This CDR3 comprises 15 residues. Germline-derived CDR1 and CDR2 are SGDLS and YYNGEE. Trimming pared 0 bases from V and 1 base from J, leaving 8 bases between. The CDR3 region is CASSVVGVSYNEQFF. The CDR3 DNA reads TGTGCCAGCAGCGTAGTCGGGGTATCCTACAATGAGCAGTTCTTC. The variable domain in full, with the rest retrieved from reference TRBV9 and TRBJ2-1, is DSGVTQTPKHLITATGQRVTLRCSPRSGDLSVYWYQQSLDQGLQFLIQYYNGEERAKGNILERFSAQQFPDLHSELNLSSLELGDSALYFCASSVVGVSYNEQFFGPGTRLTVL.

The chain employs TRBV25-1 and TRBJ1-3, with a tentative D call TRBD1 (5 bases). The length of the CDR3 is 16 residues. V was trimmed by 6 bases and J by 0 bases, leaving 15 bases between them. CDR1 and CDR2 from the germline V gene are MGHDK and SYGVNS. CDR3 loop: CASRRSRVLSGNTIYF. CDR3 bases: TGTGCCAGCAGGAGGAGCAGGGTGCTCTCTGGAAACACCATATATTTT.

This sequence joins TRBV4-1 and TRBJ2-2; a weak D match, TRBD2 (5 bases). Germline-derived CDR1 and CDR2 are MGHRA and YSYEKL. Between the trimmed V and J ends, which lost 0 bases and 7 bases, there was a span of 12 bases. The CDR3 covers 15 residues. The CDR3 sequence: CASSQESGGGGELFF. The DNA for the CDR3 is TGCGCCAGCAGCCAAGAAAGCGGAGGCGGCGGGGAGCTGTTTTTT.

The chain links TRBV5-1 to TRBJ1-2; D is undetermined. The V gene lost 0 bases and the J gene lost 8 bases, with 17 bases spanning the gap. CDR3 length: 15 amino acids. Germline CDR1 SGHRS, CDR2 YFSETQ. The chain's CDR3 is CASSLGPDGSAGYTF. Here the CDR3 DNA reads TGCGCCAGCAGCTTGGGGCCGGACGGAAGCGCGGGCTACACCTTC.

The J gene is TRBJ1-4, the V gene TRBV5-5, with D unclear. V lost 2 bases to trimming and J lost 6 bases, with 14 bases between them. Germline CDR1 SGHKS, CDR2 YYEKEE (reference sequence). This CDR3 is built from 15 residues. This CDR3 is CASSFLTRRDEKLFF. The CDR3 DNA follows: TGTGCCAGCAGCTTCCTGACACGGCGAGATGAAAAACTGTTTTTT.

The chain recombines TRBV5-4 with TRBJ2-7, with D possibly being TRBD2 (7 bases). Germline values: CDR1 SGHNT, CDR2 YYREEE (reference sequence). The ends were cut back, 5 bases at V and 4 bases at J, with 22 bases in the middle. The CDR3 has 16 residues. Here the CDR3 DNA reads TGTGCCAGCAGTCGCCGGACTAGGACAGAACCTTACGAGCAGTACTTC. This translates into CASSRRTRTEPYEQYF.

The chain couples TRBV28 to TRBJ1-2; 7 nucleotides match TRBD1. CDR3 size: 13 residues. Germline-derived CDR1 and CDR2 are MDHEN and SYDVKM. The V and J ends lost 2 bases and 7 bases, in that order; junction bases with no gene match: 4. The CDR3, as DNA: TGTGCCAGCAGTTTACAGGACAGGATTGGCTACACCTTC. Amino acids: CASSLQDRIGYTF.

The chain joins TRBV2 to TRBJ1-4; D call uncertain. CDR3 length: 14 residues. Germline loops: CDR1 SNHLY, CDR2 FYNNEI. V dropped 5 bases and J dropped 4 bases, with 11 bases sitting between them. Written as DNA, the CDR3 is TGTGCCAGCAGTACGGCCGGTTTTAATGAAAAACTGTTTTTT. Protein product: CASSTAGFNEKLFF.

The chain carries TRBV2 and TRBJ1-1, with D maybe TRBD1 (6 bases). CDR1 SNHLY and CDR2 FYNNEI come from the germline V gene. The CDR3 covers 15 residues. V was cut by 5 bases and J by 1 base, with 14 bases left in between. The CDR3 coding sequence is TGTGCCAGCAGTCGTAACAGGGATAAGAACACTGAAGCTTTCTTT. It codes for CASSRNRDKNTEAFF. The full variable domain, in which reference TRBV2 and TRBJ1-1 provide the parts outside the CDR3, is EPEVTQTPSHQVTQMGQEVILRCVPISNHLYFYWYRQILGQKVEFLVSFYNNEISEKSEIFDDQFSVERPDGSNFTLKIRSTKLEDSAMYFCASSRNRDKNTEAFFGQGTRLTVV.

The genes are TRBV5-8 and TRBJ2-1; 10 bases match TRBD1. Germline loops: CDR1 SGHTS, CDR2 YDEGEE. Unmatched junction bases numbered 2, after V lost 4 bases and J lost 1 base. The CDR3 extends over 15 amino acids. The CDR3 loop reads CASSRDRGSYNEQFF. CDR3 sequence (DNA): TGTGCCAGCAGCCGGGACAGGGGTTCCTACAATGAGCAGTTCTTC.

The chain links TRBV28 to TRBJ1-1; D is unresolved. Trimming cost V 3 bases and J 6 bases, with 11 bases left between them. Germline loops: CDR1 MDHEN, CDR2 SYDVKM. This CDR3 is built from 13 residues. The DNA for the CDR3 is TGTGCCAGCAGTTTGGTGTTTTCCTCTGAAGCTTTCTTT. This codes for CASSLVFSSEAFF. Full variable domain (rest looked up from reference TRBV28 and TRBJ1-1): DVKVTQSSRYLVKRTGEKVFLECVQDMDHENMFWYRQDPGLGLRLIYFSYDVKMKEKGDIPEGYSVSREKKERFSLILESASTNQTSMYLCASSLVFSSEAFFGQGTRLTVV.

The chain uses TRBV7-2 and TRBJ2-3; possible D gene TRBD2, 7 bases. Germline CDR1 and CDR2: SGHTA and FQGNSA. This CDR3 is 15 amino acids long. With 2 bases removed from V and 4 bases from J, the gap between germline ends came to 13 bases. CDR3 coding DNA: TGTGCCAGCAGCTTAATGGGGGGGCCGGCAGATACGCAGTATTTT. Amino acids: CASSLMGGPADTQYF.

Only one count was recorded for this clone. J is TRBJ1-4 and V is TRBV6-6; 8 bases map to TRBD1. CDR3 length: 14 residues. Looked up from germline, CDR1 is MNHNY and CDR2 is SVGAGI (reference sequence). Trimming at V came to 2 bases and at J to 4 bases, leaving 0 bases not matched to a gene. As DNA, the CDR3 is TGTGCCAGCAGTTACGGACAGGGTAATGAAAAACTGTTTTTT. Its translation: CASSYGQGNEKLFF.

This clone was seen just once. V and J are TRBV29-1 and TRBJ2-5; weak D call: TRBD1 (5 bases). Deletions cut 3 bases from V and 1 base from J, with 9 bases between. Germline V CDR1 and CDR2: SQVTM, ANQGSEA. The CDR3 extends over 13 amino acids. CDR3: CSVEQGSQETQYF. CDR3 nucleotides: TGCAGCGTTGAGCAGGGCTCCCAAGAGACCCAGTACTTC.

This rearrangement joins TRBV14 to TRBJ1-2; 9 nucleotides align to TRBD1. The length of the CDR3 is 15 residues. J gave up 4 bases and V 5 bases, and 8 bases lay outside the gene matches. Germline CDR1 is SGHDN and CDR2 is FVKESK. The CDR3 spells CASSEGQGTIYGYTF. The DNA of the CDR3 is TGTGCCAGCAGCGAAGGACAGGGGACGATCTATGGCTACACCTTC.